These 13 T cell receptor beta chains originate from one sample sequenced in a study of blood T cell repertoires in COVID-19. Profiling relied on immunoSEQ multiplex PCR, and the TCRdb table lists in-frame clones only, not all of them. The sample carries approximately 240,000 clones, just over 90% recorded once. The sample taken for sequencing was PBMCs or T cells enriched from blood (not recorded which). The receptors were sampled from a woman younger than 35 who had recovered from COVID-19.

This sequence joins TRBV15 and TRBJ2-1; 8 nucleotides align to TRBD1. CDR3 length equals 17 residues. Unmatched junction bases numbered 11, after V lost 0 bases and J lost 7 bases. Looked up from germline, CDR1 is LNHNV and CDR2 is YYDKDF (reference sequence). The CDR3 reads CATSRDSAGTGYNEQFF. CDR3 DNA: TGTGCCACCAGCAGAGATTCCGCGGGGACAGGATATAATGAGCAGTTCTTC.

The chain recombines TRBV12-3 or TRBV12-4 with TRBJ2-7, with D maybe TRBD2 (5 bases). The CDR3 consists of 11 residues. V was trimmed by 3 bases and J by 7 bases, leaving 7 bases between them. The CDR3 protein is CASSLRGEQYF. CDR3 DNA: TGTGCCAGCAGTTTGCGAGGGGAGCAGTACTTC.

The chain has TRBV4-1 and TRBJ1-1; D is ambiguous. The CDR3 loop spans 11 amino acids. Trimming left V 6 bases short and J 5 bases short, with 7 bases between. Germline V lookup: CDR1 MGHRA, CDR2 YSYEKL. CDR3 in DNA: TGCGCCAGCAGTCGAGGAACTGAAGCTTTCTTT. The encoded protein is CASSRGTEAFF.

This clone appeared a few times. The chain has TRBV28 and TRBJ1-5; D possibly corresponds to TRBD1 (6 bases). The CDR3 is 14 residues long. The ends were cut back, 6 bases at V and 3 bases at J, with 12 bases in the middle. Germline V CDR1 and CDR2: MDHEN, SYDVKM. The chain's CDR3 is CASRGGQTNQPQHF. The CDR3 DNA follows: TGTGCCAGCAGGGGCGGACAGACCAATCAGCCCCAGCATTTT.

This clone occurred a few times. This sequence joins TRBV5-8 and TRBJ2-7; TRBD1 aligns across 10 bases. V shed 2 bases and J 7 bases; nucleotides not matched to a gene: 6. The CDR3 spans 14 residues. Germline CDR1 and CDR2: SGHTS and YDEGEE. CDR3: CASSLRDRGEEQYF. CDR3 DNA sequence: TGTGCCAGCAGCTTACGGGACAGGGGAGAGGAGCAGTACTTC. Full variable domain (missing parts from reference TRBV5-8 and TRBJ2-7): EAGVTQSPTHLIKTRGQQATLRCSPISGHTSVYWYQQALGLGLQFLLWYDEGEERNRGNFPPRFSGRQFPNYSSELNVNALELEDSALYLCASSLRDRGEEQYFGPGTRLTVT.

The V and J genes are TRBV7-9 and TRBJ2-1, with 7 bases matching TRBD2. Germline loops: CDR1 SEHNR, CDR2 FQNEAQ (reference sequence). Trimming cost V 7 bases and J 6 bases; bases outside gene matches: 9. This CDR3 is 14 amino acids long. CDR3 in DNA: TGTGCCAGCACCTTGGCGGGAGCTCCCAATGAGCAGTTCTTC. It specifies CASTLAGAPNEQFF. The full variable domain, its missing parts supplied by reference TRBV7-9 and TRBJ2-1, is DTGVSQNPRHKITKRGQNVTFRCDPISEHNRLYWYRQTLGQGPEFLTYFQNEAQLEKSRLLSDRFSAERPKGSFSTLEIQRTEQGDSAMYLCASTLAGAPNEQFFGPGTRLTVL.

The chain employs TRBV19 and TRBJ1-2, with 8 bases identical to TRBD1. The CDR3 consists of 14 residues. CDR1 LNHDA and CDR2 SQIVND come from the germline V gene (reference sequence). Trimming cost V 6 bases and J 4 bases; bases outside gene matches: 7. CDR3 protein: CASSSTGVSYGYTF. The CDR3 nucleotides are TGTGCCAGTAGCTCGACAGGGGTGAGCTATGGCTACACCTTC. The variable domain in full, with the rest retrieved from reference TRBV19 and TRBJ1-2, is DGGITQSPKYLFRKEGQNVTLSCEQNLNHDAMYWYRQDPGQGLRLIYYSQIVNDFQKGDIAEGYSVSREKKESFPLTVTSAQKNPTAFYLCASSSTGVSYGYTFGSGTRLTVV.

The rearrangement links TRBV9 to TRBJ1-4; 7 positions agree with TRBD1. The ends lost 4 bases at V and 5 bases at J; junction bases unmatched: 8. The V gene's germline CDR1 is SGDLS and CDR2 YYNGEE. The CDR3 sequence is 15 residues long. In DNA form, the CDR3 reads TGTGCCAGCAGCACCCAGGGGGTGGGGAATGAAAAACTGTTTTTT. The encoded protein is CASSTQGVGNEKLFF.

CDR3 region: CASRTPGETSAFF. Written as DNA, the CDR3 is TGTGCCAGCAGGACTCCGGGGGAGACGTCCGCTTTCTTT. V is TRBV11-3 and J is TRBJ1-1, with D perhaps matching TRBD1 (5 bases). V was clipped by 6 bases and J by 11 bases, with 19 bases between them. The CDR3 spans 13 residues. Germline lookup yields CDR1 SGHNT and CDR2 YENEEA.

The CDR3 DNA reads TGTGCCAGCAGCTTGATGGTGGGGGGTGACTATGGCTACACCTTC. Its protein product is CASSLMVGGDYGYTF. The chain combines TRBV11-2 with TRBJ1-2, with a tentative D call TRBD1 (5 bases). This CDR3 comprises 15 residues. The germline V gene encodes CDR1 SGHAT and CDR2 FQNNGV. V dropped 3 bases and J dropped 3 bases, with 14 bases sitting between them. Combining the CDR3 with reference TRBV11-2 and TRBJ1-2 gives the whole variable domain EAGVAQSPRYKIIEKRQSVAFWCNPISGHATLYWYQQILGQGPKLLIQFQNNGVVDDSQLPKDRFSAERLKGVDSTLKIQPAKLEDSAVYLCASSLMVGGDYGYTFGSGTRLTVV.

The genes are TRBV28 and TRBJ2-1; D perhaps matches TRBD1 (6 bases). V lost 2 bases and J 5 bases, leaving 16 bases between the germline ends. The germline V gene has CDR1 MDHEN and CDR2 SYDVKM. The length of the CDR3 is 16 residues. The CDR3 DNA follows: TGTGCCAGCAGTTTAGTTGGACAGAAGTACGACAATGAGCAGTTCTTC. It yields the protein CASSLVGQKYDNEQFF. The whole variable domain, filled in from reference TRBV28 and TRBJ2-1, reads DVKVTQSSRYLVKRTGEKVFLECVQDMDHENMFWYRQDPGLGLRLIYFSYDVKMKEKGDIPEGYSVSREKKERFSLILESASTNQTSMYLCASSLVGQKYDNEQFFGPGTRLTVL.

This chain links TRBV5-1 with TRBJ2-2, with D possibly being TRBD2 (5 bases). Trimming left V 3 bases short and J 4 bases short, with 13 bases between. Germline CDR1 reads SGHRS; CDR2 reads YFSETQ. This CDR3 comprises 15 residues. CDR3 residues: CASSWDPSSTGELFF. For the CDR3, the DNA is TGCGCCAGCAGCTGGGATCCTAGCTCCACCGGGGAGCTGTTTTTT.

This clone was observed once. V is TRBV7-8 and J is TRBJ1-1; a weak D match, TRBD1 (5 bases). Trimming shortened V by 0 bases and J by 1 base, and 9 bases separated the two germline ends. Looked up from germline, CDR1 is SGHVS and CDR2 is FQNEAQ. The CDR3 spans 15 residues. CDR3 in amino acids: CASSLASQGNTEAFF. The CDR3 nucleotides read TGTGCCAGCAGCTTAGCATCCCAGGGGAACACTGAAGCTTTCTTT.